The 22 T cell receptor beta chains given below trace back to one sample, sequenced in a study of CD8 T cells in ankylosing spondylitis. TCRdb re-analysed the 5' RACE reads in MiXCR, keeping a single row per CDR3 protein. The data hold a few hundred thousand distinct CDR3 sequences, with 20% to 25% observed a single time. Sequences were obtained from blood, either unsorted or a sorted T cell fraction (not recorded which). The receptors were gathered from a male donor with ankylosing spondylitis or in good health (not recorded which).

The rearrangement joins TRBV18 to TRBJ2-5, with TRBD2 as a possible D gene (6 bases). The ends were cut back, 3 bases at V and 5 bases at J, with 16 bases in the middle. Germline CDR1 KGHSH, CDR2 LQKENI. The CDR3 sequence is 15 residues long. The chain's CDR3 is CASSPGEDRGETQYF. CDR3 nucleotides: TGTGCCAGCTCACCGGGGGAGGATCGCGGGGAGACCCAGTACTTC.

Only a few counts were recorded for this clonotype. The chain joins TRBV7-9 to TRBJ2-2; maybe TRBD1 (5 bases). The V end was cut by 6 bases, the J end by 6 bases, with 14 bases between. CDR3 length equals 14 residues. CDR1 SEHNR and CDR2 FQNEAQ come from the germline V gene (reference sequence). This CDR3 reads CASRPPTAAGELFF. DNA of the CDR3: TGTGCCAGCAGACCCCCGACAGCCGCCGGGGAGCTGTTTTTT.

A word on this clonotype: An end of the junction differs from the germline gene, which may be a read error. The V and J genes are TRBV5-1 and TRBJ2-5; 11 positions match TRBD2. The CDR3 consists of 14 residues. The germline CDR1 and CDR2 sequences are SGHRS and YFSETQ. Written as DNA, the CDR3 is TGTGCCAGCAGTTTAGCGGGGGGGCTTGAGACCCAGTACTTC. Its protein product is CASSLAGGLETQYF.

The chain recombines TRBV7-9 with TRBJ2-7, with no clear D. The CDR3 has 11 residues. Trimming removed 5 bases at V and 3 bases at J, with 5 bases between. In germline, CDR1 is SEHNR, CDR2 FQNEAQ (reference sequence). The CDR3 protein is CASSHDYEQYF. DNA for the CDR3: TGTGCCAGCAGCCATGACTACGAGCAGTACTTC.

This clonotype has more than one count but fewer than ten. The chain employs TRBV10-3 and TRBJ2-5; D gene ambiguous. This CDR3 is built from 12 residues. Germline V CDR1 and CDR2: ENHRY, SYGVKD. The V gene lost 2 bases and the J gene lost 5 bases, with 6 bases spanning the gap. The CDR3 coding sequence is TGTGCCATCAGTGAGCCTGGGGAGACCCAGTACTTC. Translated: CAISEPGETQYF.

The table lists this clonotype with many counts. The V gene is TRBV28, the J gene TRBJ2-3; no reliable D call. This CDR3 is built from 12 residues. Germline CDR1 reads MDHEN; CDR2 reads SYDVKM. V shed 6 bases and J shed 2 bases, with 6 bases lying between them. This chain's CDR3 is CASRGFTDTQYF. The CDR3 nucleotides are TGTGCCAGCAGGGGATTCACAGATACGCAGTATTTT.

Only one count was recorded for this clonotype. The J gene is TRBJ2-2, the V gene TRBV9, with 14 bases identical to TRBD2. The germline V gene encodes CDR1 SGDLS and CDR2 YYNGEE. The CDR3 loop spans 18 amino acids. The V and J ends lost 3 bases and 0 bases, in that order; junction bases with no gene match: 4. CDR3 protein: CASSAGLAGASNTGELFF. The CDR3 DNA follows: TGTGCCAGCAGCGCGGGACTAGCGGGGGCCTCGAACACCGGGGAGCTGTTTTTT.

This clonotype has only a few counts. The chain has TRBV6-1 and TRBJ2-1; D gene ambiguous. V lost 7 bases and J lost 8, with 15 bases in between. Germline V gene sequence: CDR1 MNHNS, CDR2 SASEGT. This CDR3 region has 13 residues. The CDR3 region has the DNA TGTGCCAGCAACCGACACGATGGGTATGAGCAGTTCTTC. It is translated as CASNRHDGYEQFF.

The chain employs TRBV2 and TRBJ2-7; possibly TRBD1 or TRBD2 for D (6 bases each). Trimming pared 7 bases from V and 6 bases from J, leaving 19 bases between. The CDR3 is 14 amino acids. The germline V gene encodes CDR1 SNHLY and CDR2 FYNNEI. DNA of the CDR3: TGTGCCAGCACCGCGGGACAAGGGGTATCCGAGCAGTACTTC. It encodes CASTAGQGVSEQYF.

The rearrangement uses TRBV2 and TRBJ2-5; TRBD2 aligns across 8 bases. V lost 3 bases, J lost 2 bases, and 11 bases stayed unmatched. Germline V gives CDR1 SNHLY, CDR2 FYNNEI. The CDR3 contains 17 residues. CDR3 DNA sequence: TGTGCCAGCAGTGACCCCACCGAGCGGGGGCCTCAAGAGACCCAGTACTTC. It encodes CASSDPTERGPQETQYF.

This clonotype was seen only a few times. The gene calls are TRBV12-3 or TRBV12-4 and TRBJ2-1; D not certain. CDR3 length: 15 amino acids. V shed 6 bases and J shed 4 bases, with 16 bases lying between them. CDR3 amino acids: CASSPVGLGYNEQFF. The CDR3 nucleotides are TGTGCCAGCAGCCCTGTGGGCCTGGGGTACAATGAGCAGTTCTTC.

This clonotype turned up a few times. This chain connects TRBV4-2 to TRBJ2-7; D is ambiguous. V lost 11 bases to trimming and J lost 1 base, with 18 bases between them. CDR3 length: 14 residues. Per germline, CDR1 LGHNA and CDR2 YNFKEQ. The CDR3 DNA follows: TGTGCCGGCAATAGTGGGCGAATTTCCTACGAGCAGTACTTC. As protein: CAGNSGRISYEQYF.

Regarding this clonotype: The junction shows a germline mismatch at one end, possibly a read error. This chain links TRBV4-2 with TRBJ2-7; D tentatively reads TRBD1 or TRBD2 (5 bases each). The germline CDR1 and CDR2 sequences are LGHNA and YNFKEQ. This CDR3 is 17 amino acids long. Here the CDR3 reads CASSQELRQGVSSEQYF. CDR3 coding DNA: TGTGCCAGCAGCCAAGAATTGAGGCAGGGAGTATCCTCCGAGCAGTACTTC.

V usage is TRBV7-2 and J usage is TRBJ2-7; D tentatively reads TRBD1 or TRBD2 (5 bases each). In germline, CDR1 is SGHTA, CDR2 FQGNSA. The CDR3 has 15 amino acids. The germline V and J ends were trimmed by 1 base and 3 bases, with 13 bases remaining between them. The chain's CDR3 is CASSLEWDGIYEQYF. In nucleotides, the CDR3 is TGTGCCAGCAGCTTAGAATGGGACGGGATCTACGAGCAGTACTTC.

This clonotype was counted only a few times. This chain uses TRBV7-9 with TRBJ2-1; D possibly corresponds to TRBD2 (5 bases). The germline V and J ends were trimmed by 2 bases and 2 bases, with 7 bases remaining between them. Germline V lookup: CDR1 SEHNR, CDR2 FQNEAQ (reference sequence). CDR3 length equals 14 residues. CDR3 sequence reads: CASSLSGPYNEQFF. CDR3 coding DNA: TGTGCCAGCAGCTTAAGCGGACCCTACAATGAGCAGTTCTTC.

This clonotype was seen a handful of times. The chain joins TRBV12-3 or TRBV12-4 to TRBJ1-4; D ambiguous. V gave up 5 bases and J gave up 0 bases, with 13 bases separating them. The CDR3 loop spans 16 amino acids. The CDR3 here is CASSPEAWATNEKLFF. In nucleotides, the CDR3 is TGTGCCAGCAGTCCAGAGGCCTGGGCAACTAATGAAAAACTGTTTTTT.

This clonotype came up a few times. The CDR3 DNA reads TGTGCCAGCAGCGTGGACAGGGGGAGGTCCGGGGAGCTGTTTTTT. Translated: CASSVDRGRSGELFF. The V call is TRBV7-3, the J call TRBJ2-2, with TRBD1 matching over 10 bases. The CDR3 extends over 15 amino acids. Germline V gene lookup returns CDR1 SGHTA and CDR2 FQGTGA. Germline trimming cut 5 bases from V and 6 bases from J; bases unmatched to any gene: 6.

This chain uses TRBV4-1 with TRBJ1-1, with D possibly being TRBD1 (5 bases). The CDR3 runs 13 residues. Germline V gene data show CDR1 as MGHRA and CDR2 as YSYEKL. Deletions cut 5 bases from V and 4 bases from J, with 11 bases between. CDR3 DNA: TGCGCCAGCAGCGAACAGGTTATCACTGAAGCTTTCTTT. Translating it yields CASSEQVITEAFF.

The chain links TRBV7-8 to TRBJ1-1; D not certain. V was cut by 5 bases and J by 1 base, with 11 bases left in between. CDR1 and CDR2 from the germline V gene are SGHVS and FQNEAQ. The CDR3 spans 14 residues. CDR3 in amino acids: CASSELIGNTEAFF. The CDR3 DNA sequence: TGTGCCAGCAGCGAATTGATTGGGAACACTGAAGCTTTCTTT.

This clonotype was seen more than once but under ten times. The V gene is TRBV21-1, the J gene TRBJ1-1. TRBV21-1 is reported as a pseudogene. The CDR3 contains 14 residues. CDR3 amino acids: CASRGGVGGTEAFF. CDR3 bases: TGTGCCAGCAGGGGAGGGGTAGGAGGAACTGAAGCTTTCTTT.

The V call is TRBV3-1, the J call TRBJ2-1, with 11 positions matching TRBD2. J was trimmed by 2 bases and V by 4 bases; bases with no gene match: 16. Germline CDR1 LGHDT, CDR2 YNNKEL (reference sequence). The CDR3 sequence is 20 residues long. CDR3 residues: CASSLHGLAGGERTYNEQFF. CDR3 DNA sequence: TGTGCCAGCAGCCTCCACGGGCTAGCGGGGGGAGAGCGCACCTACAATGAGCAGTTCTTC.

The chain recombines TRBV7-8 with TRBJ2-5, with 10 bases fitting TRBD1. Trimming at V came to 6 bases and at J to 1 base, leaving 5 bases not matched to a gene. CDR3 length: 15 amino acids. CDR1 SGHVS and CDR2 FQNEAQ come from the germline V gene. The CDR3 DNA sequence: TGTGCCAGCAGAGATGGACAGGGGGGCCAAGAGACCCAGTACTTC. It translates to CASRDGQGGQETQYF.